This T cell receptor (beta chain) stems from a study of T-cell memory formation after mild COVID-19. General study points: Most CD4+ clones that shrank were in CM and EM, while CD8+ ones turned up in EMRA.

The authors produced TCR alpha and TCR beta cDNA libraries with sample barcodes and UMIs by 5'RACE using constant-segment primers. TCRdb re-derived calls from the 5' RACE reads in MiXCR, one entry per CDR3 protein. The table lists hundreds of thousands of distinct CDR3 sequences, 20% to 25% of them singletons. This clonotype was observed a few times. Its antigen is unknown. Sequences were obtained from PBMCs or a T cell subset sorted from them (not recorded which). The receptor was isolated from a man in his late teens or twenties who had mild COVID-19 (a few samples of this study predate the infection). Cell type and time point are not known.

CDR3 bases: TGTGCCAGCAGTTACGTGGCCGACAACAGCGCGAGCTCCTACGAGCAGTACTTC. Its protein is CASSYVADNSASSYEQYF. The chain links TRBV6-2 or TRBV6-3 to TRBJ2-7; no definite D call. Germline V gene lookup returns CDR1 MNHEY and CDR2 SVGEGT. The CDR3 is 18 residues long. The V end lost 2 bases, the J end lost 0 bases, and 20 bases lay between the germline ends.